These 4 T cell receptor beta chains were all obtained from the same sample, sequenced in a study of blood T cell repertoires in COVID-19. Produced via immunoSEQ multiplex PCR; TCRdb's table is partial and in-frame only. The repertoire holds 60,000 or so clones, approximately 90% seen once, with around 7.7% in the top ten. Sequences were obtained from peripheral blood. Receptors originate from a human donor with active COVID-19. The donor label of this sample is uncertain.

The chain combines TRBV27 with TRBJ2-7; no clear D gene. The V and J ends lost 8 bases and 3 bases respectively, with 14 bases between them. The germline gives CDR1 MNHEY, CDR2 SMNVEV (reference sequence). The CDR3 loop spans 13 amino acids. The chain's CDR3 is CASSRLYSYEQYF. CDR3 nucleotide sequence: TGTGCCAGCTCGCGTCTTTACAGCTACGAGCAGTACTTC.

The CDR3 DNA reads TGTGCCTGGAGTGCGGGGGGGATGAATGGCTACACCTTC. It encodes CAWSAGGMNGYTF. This chain links TRBV30 with TRBJ1-2; D might be TRBD1 (5 bases). Germline-derived CDR1 and CDR2 are GTSNPN and SVGIG (reference sequence). The CDR3 totals 13 residues. V lost 1 base to trimming and J lost 6 bases, with 12 bases between them.

J is TRBJ2-2 and V is TRBV28; 8 bases agree with TRBD2. V was clipped by 5 bases and J by 3 bases; unmatched bases: 5. The germline CDR1 and CDR2 sequences are MDHEN and SYDVKM. This CDR3 is 15 amino acids long. CDR3 sequence: CASSRWREDTGELFF. The CDR3 nucleotides are TGTGCCAGCAGTCGCTGGCGGGAGGACACCGGGGAGCTGTTTTTT.

The J gene is TRBJ1-1, the V gene TRBV7-8, with TRBD1 matching over 8 bases. There are 18 residues in the CDR3. Per the germline V gene, CDR1 is SGHVS and CDR2 is FQNEAQ. V shed 0 bases and J 2 bases; nucleotides not matched to a gene: 11. CDR3 amino acids: CASSLASGQGASNTEAFF. CDR3 nucleotides: TGTGCCAGCAGCTTAGCCTCCGGGCAGGGGGCCAGCAACACTGAAGCTTTCTTT.